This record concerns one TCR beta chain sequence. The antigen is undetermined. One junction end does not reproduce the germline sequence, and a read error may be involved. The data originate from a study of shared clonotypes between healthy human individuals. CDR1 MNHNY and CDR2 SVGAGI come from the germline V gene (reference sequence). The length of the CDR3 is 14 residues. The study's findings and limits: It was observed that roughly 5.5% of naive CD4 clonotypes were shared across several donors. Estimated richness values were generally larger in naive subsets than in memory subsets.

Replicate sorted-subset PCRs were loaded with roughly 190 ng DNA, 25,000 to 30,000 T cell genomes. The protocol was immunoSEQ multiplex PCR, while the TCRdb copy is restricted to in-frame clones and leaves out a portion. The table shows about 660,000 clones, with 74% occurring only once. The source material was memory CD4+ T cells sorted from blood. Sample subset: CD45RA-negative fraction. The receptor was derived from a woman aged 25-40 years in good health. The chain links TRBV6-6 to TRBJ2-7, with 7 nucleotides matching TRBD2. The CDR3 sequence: CAISAAGSSYEQYF. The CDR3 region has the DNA TGTGCCATCAGTGCAGCGGGGAGCTCCTACGAGCAGTACTTC.